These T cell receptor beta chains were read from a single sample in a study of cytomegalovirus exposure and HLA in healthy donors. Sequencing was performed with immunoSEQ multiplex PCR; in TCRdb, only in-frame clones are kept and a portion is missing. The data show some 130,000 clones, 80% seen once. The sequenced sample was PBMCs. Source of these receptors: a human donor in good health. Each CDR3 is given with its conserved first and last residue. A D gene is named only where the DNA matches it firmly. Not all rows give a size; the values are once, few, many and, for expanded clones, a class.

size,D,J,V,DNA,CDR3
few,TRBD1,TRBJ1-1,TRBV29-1,TGCAGCGTTGGAGGGGGGGACAGGACTGAAGCTTTCTTT,CSVGGGDRTEAFF
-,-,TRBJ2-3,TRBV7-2,TGTGCCAGCAGCTTAGCTCCTTCCACAGATACGCAGTATTTT,CASSLAPSTDTQYF
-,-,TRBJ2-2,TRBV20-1,TGCAGTGCCTTGTTGACCGGGGAGCTGTTTTTT,CSALLTGELFF
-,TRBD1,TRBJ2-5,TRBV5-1,TGCGCCAGCCTGGACAGGGCGATGGGAGAGACCCAGTACTTC,CASLDRAMGETQYF
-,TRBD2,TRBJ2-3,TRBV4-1,TGCGCCAGCAGCCGACCGGGACTAGCGGCTGGAGGAGATACGCAGTATTTT,CASSRPGLAAGGDTQYF
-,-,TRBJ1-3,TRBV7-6,TGTGCCAGCAGCTTAGGGTACAGCTCTGGAAACACCATATATTTT,CASSLGYSSGNTIYF
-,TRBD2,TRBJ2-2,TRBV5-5,TGTGCCAGCAGCTTTTTTCTCGGGGGGGCCTCCGGGGAGCTGTTTTTT,CASSFFLGGASGELFF
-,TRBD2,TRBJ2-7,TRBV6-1,TGTGCCAGCAGTGCAAAATTGACTAGCGGGGACTCCTACGAGCAGTACTTC,CASSAKLTSGDSYEQYF
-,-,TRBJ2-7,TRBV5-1,TGCGCCAGCAGCTCGGGACAACGAGACGAGCAGTACTTC,CASSSGQRDEQYF
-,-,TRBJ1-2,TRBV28,TGTGCCAGCAGTCGGCAGGGGCGCGGCTACACCTTC,CASSRQGRGYTF
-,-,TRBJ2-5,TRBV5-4,TGTGCCAGCAGCTTGCAGCCATCGGGGGGCCTTTATGAGACCCAGTACTTC,CASSLQPSGGLYETQYF
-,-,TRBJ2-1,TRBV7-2,TGTGCCAGCAGCTCGGGATACAATGAGCAGTTCTTC,CASSSGYNEQFF
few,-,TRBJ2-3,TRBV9,TGTGCCAGCAGCGTAAGGTCCGGACTCACCACAGATACGCAGTATTTT,CASSVRSGLTTDTQYF
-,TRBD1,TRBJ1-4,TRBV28,TGTGCCAGCAGACCGACAGGGGTTAGAGAAAAACTGTTTTTT,CASRPTGVREKLFF
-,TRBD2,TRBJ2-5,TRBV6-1,TGTGCCAGCAGACCCAGACTAGCGGGGAGAGAGACCCAGTACTTC,CASRPRLAGRETQYF
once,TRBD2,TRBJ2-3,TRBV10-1,TGCGCCAGCAGTCCCGCCGGACTAGCGGGGGGCAGCACAGATACGCAGTATTTT,CASSPAGLAGGSTDTQYF
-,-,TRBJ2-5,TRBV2,TGTGCCAGCAGTTACATAGCTAACCAAGAGACCCAGTACTTC,CASSYIANQETQYF
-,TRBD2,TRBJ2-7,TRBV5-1,TGCGCCAGCAGCTTGCGGAGCGGGGACTACGAGCAGTACTTC,CASSLRSGDYEQYF
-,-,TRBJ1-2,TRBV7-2,TGTGCCAGCAGCTTACCGGGTATCTATGGCTACACCTTC,CASSLPGIYGYTF
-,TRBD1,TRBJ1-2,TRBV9,TGTGCCAGCAGCTCCGGGGACAGGGTGCACACCTTC,CASSSGDRVHTF